The 9 T cell receptor beta chains given below trace back to one sample, sequenced in a study of somatic mutations in cytotoxic T cells in rheumatoid arthritis. Method: immunoSEQ multiplex PCR; TCRdb's copy keeps in-frame clones and lacks some. The sample has about 18,000 clones; almost 85% are singletons. Sequenced material: CD8+ T cells sorted from blood. The receptor source for this set is a woman in her fifties or sixties in good health.

The chain recombines TRBV4-3 with TRBJ1-2; TRBD1 agrees at 10 bases. The germline V gene has CDR1 LGHNA and CDR2 YSLEER. With V trimmed by 0 bases and J by 7 bases, 11 bases remained unmatched. The CDR3 is made up of 17 amino acids. The CDR3 spells CASSQDEGQGFRLGYTF. In nucleotides, the CDR3 is TGCGCCAGCAGCCAAGATGAGGGACAGGGGTTTCGGCTTGGCTACACCTTC.

CDR3: CASSLAGWPGDEQYF. The CDR3 bases are TGTGCCAGCAGCTTAGCGGGATGGCCCGGGGACGAGCAGTACTTC. The chain recombines TRBV13 with TRBJ2-7; possible D gene TRBD2, 5 bases. V gave up 1 base and J gave up 5 bases, with 15 bases separating them. The length of the CDR3 is 15 residues. The V gene's germline CDR1 is PRHDT and CDR2 FYEKMQ (reference sequence).

This clone was seen a single time. This chain uses TRBV19 with TRBJ1-5; D unclear. Germline-derived CDR1 and CDR2 are LNHDA and SQIVND (reference sequence). The CDR3 consists of 13 residues. V was shortened by 3 bases and J by 7 bases, with 10 bases between the two germline ends. The CDR3 here is CASSITRPQPQHF. The CDR3 DNA is TGTGCCAGTAGTATTACCCGACCACAGCCCCAGCATTTT.

The V gene is TRBV6-5, the J gene TRBJ1-5; D not certain. The CDR3 runs 15 residues. V was pared by 4 bases and J by 2 bases, with 12 bases between. Per germline, CDR1 MNHEY and CDR2 SVGAGI. CDR3 nucleotide sequence: TGTGCCAGCAGTTCGACCCGATGGGGCAATCAGCCCCAGCATTTT. Translated: CASSSTRWGNQPQHF.

This chain joins TRBV19 and TRBJ1-2; TRBD1 agrees at 12 bases. Germline V gene data show CDR1 as LNHDA and CDR2 as SQIVND (reference sequence). The CDR3 contains 16 residues. V lost 6 bases to trimming and J lost 5 bases; unmatched junction nucleotides: 10. CDR3 in amino acids: CASRSGTGGFRYGYTF. The CDR3 DNA is TGTGCCAGTAGGTCCGGGACAGGGGGCTTTCGGTATGGCTACACCTTC.

The rearrangement uses TRBV7-6 and TRBJ1-1; 7 bases are a match to TRBD1. CDR1 SGHVS and CDR2 FNYEAQ come from the germline V gene. This CDR3 is 16 amino acids long. V lost 5 bases and J lost 0; bases outside the gene matches: 9. The CDR3 DNA reads TGTGCCAGCAGCCTAGGGGCACAGGGGATGAACACTGAAGCTTTCTTT. Translated: CASSLGAQGMNTEAFF.

This chain links TRBV6-5 with TRBJ2-3, with TRBD1 identical over 7 bases. This CDR3 comprises 15 residues. V dropped 2 bases and J dropped 4; count of bases not matched to a gene: 6. Per germline, CDR1 MNHEY and CDR2 SVGAGI. CDR3 coding DNA: TGTGCCAGCAGTTACCGTGCAGGGGGACCAGATACGCAGTATTTT. Its protein product is CASSYRAGGPDTQYF.

As DNA, the CDR3 is TGCAGCGTGACAGCGTCCGAGCAGTACTTC. Translated, it gives CSVTASEQYF. The chain is built from TRBV29-1 and TRBJ2-7, with D perhaps TRBD1 (5 bases). This CDR3 has 10 amino acids. The V and J ends lost 6 bases and 6 bases respectively, with 9 bases between them. The germline V gene encodes CDR1 SQVTM and CDR2 ANQGSEA.

In this sample, this clone turned up a few times. CDR3 amino acids: CASSLSRSYEQYF. The CDR3 region has the DNA TGTGCCAGCAGTTTATCCCGTTCCTACGAGCAGTACTTC. This rearrangement joins TRBV28 to TRBJ2-7; no clear D. Trimming left V 1 base short and J 1 base short, with 5 bases between. Germline CDR1 and CDR2: MDHEN and SYDVKM. The CDR3 has 13 amino acids.